Listed here are 14 T cell receptor beta chains from one sample, sequenced in a study of T-cell memory formation after mild COVID-19. TCRdb processed the 5' RACE reads anew with MiXCR; each CDR3 protein has one entry. Of approximately 580,000 distinct CDR3 sequences in the sample, about 20% are singletons; the top ten hold under 15%. Sequencing used PBMCs or a T cell subset sorted from them (not recorded which). These receptors came from an adult woman who had mild COVID-19 (a few samples of this study predate the infection). Cell type and time point are not known.

J is TRBJ2-7 and V is TRBV7-8, with D maybe TRBD2 (5 bases). The CDR3 is 15 amino acids. Germline CDR1 and CDR2: SGHVS and FQNEAQ. Deletions cut 2 bases from V and 3 bases from J, with 14 bases between. The CDR3, as DNA: TGTGCCAGCAGCTTATTAGGGAACGCGGGCTACGAGCAGTACTTC. The encoded protein is CASSLLGNAGYEQYF.

In its sample, this clonotype was seen a few times. The CDR3 sequence is CASSPSGTGFNYGYTF. The CDR3 DNA sequence: TGTGCCAGCAGCCCCTCAGGGACAGGTTTTAACTATGGCTACACCTTC. The gene calls are TRBV3-1 and TRBJ1-2, with TRBD1 matching over 8 bases. Unmatched junction bases numbered 8, after V lost 4 bases and J lost 1 base. The CDR3 has 16 amino acids. The germline CDR1 and CDR2 sequences are LGHDT and YNNKEL (reference sequence).

This clonotype came up a few times. The rearrangement links TRBV6-5 to TRBJ1-1, with D possibly matching TRBD1 (5 bases). The CDR3 is 13 residues long. V was cut by 5 bases and J by 3 bases, with 10 bases left in between. Germline loops: CDR1 MNHEY, CDR2 SVGAGI. The CDR3 DNA follows: TGTGCCAGCAGTCGGACACTCGACACTGAAGCTTTCTTT. This codes for CASSRTLDTEAFF.

This clonotype was found a few times. J is TRBJ1-3 and V is TRBV7-2, with D hard to call. V dropped 5 bases and J dropped 4 bases, with 6 bases sitting between them. The V gene's germline CDR1 is SGHTA and CDR2 FQGNSA. The CDR3 contains 12 residues. The CDR3 DNA follows: TGTGCCAGCAGCATTAACGGAAACACCATATATTTT. As protein: CASSINGNTIYF.

This clonotype was counted at least ten times. The chain is built from TRBV12-3 or TRBV12-4 and TRBJ2-5; 8 positions match TRBD2. V trimming: 6 bases; J trimming: 2 bases; junction bases outside the gene matches: 8. The CDR3 has 15 residues. Here the CDR3 DNA reads TGTGCCAGCAGGCCCACTAGCGGCATACAAGAGACCCAGTACTTC. Protein sequence: CASRPTSGIQETQYF.

This clonotype was seen a few times. The J gene is TRBJ2-7, the V gene TRBV20-1; a possible D gene is TRBD2 (7 bases). The CDR3 runs 14 residues. Germline-derived CDR1 and CDR2 are DFQATT and SNEGSKA (reference sequence). Trimming pared 6 bases from V and 2 bases from J, leaving 17 bases between. CDR3 protein: CSALPGGRTYEQYF. The CDR3, as DNA: TGCAGTGCCCTTCCCGGGGGGCGGACCTACGAGCAGTACTTC.

This clonotype was observed a handful of times. This chain joins TRBV7-3 and TRBJ2-7; the match to TRBD2 covers 9 bases. There are 15 residues in the CDR3. V trimming: 0 bases; J trimming: 5 bases; junction bases outside the gene matches: 5. The germline CDR1 and CDR2 sequences are SGHTA and FQGTGA. In DNA form, the CDR3 reads TGTGCCAGCAGCTTAACTAGCGGGAGCCGGGACGAGCAGTACTTC. Amino acids: CASSLTSGSRDEQYF.

This clonotype was seen just once. The rearrangement joins TRBV6-2 or TRBV6-3 to TRBJ2-7; D is undetermined. The CDR3 sequence is 11 residues long. The germline gives CDR1 MNHEY, CDR2 SVGEGT. The germline V and J ends were trimmed by 7 bases and 7 bases, with 11 bases remaining between them. The CDR3 region has the DNA TGTGCCAGCATAAGCAAATCTGAGCAGTACTTC. Translated: CASISKSEQYF.

The rearrangement links TRBV27 to TRBJ2-5; the match to TRBD1 covers 8 bases. The germline V gene encodes CDR1 MNHEY and CDR2 SMNVEV (reference sequence). With V trimmed by 6 bases and J by 1 base, 7 bases remained unmatched. CDR3 size: 15 residues. This CDR3 is CASRTQGAGQETQYF. Here the CDR3 DNA reads TGTGCCAGCAGGACCCAGGGGGCTGGCCAAGAGACCCAGTACTTC.

CDR3 residues: CASSLPRGTTNTGELFF. DNA for the CDR3: TGTGCCAGCAGTTTACCGCGGGGGACCACGAACACCGGGGAGCTGTTTTTT. The rearrangement uses TRBV12-3 or TRBV12-4 and TRBJ2-2, with 7 nucleotides matching TRBD2. V was clipped by 2 bases and J by 0 bases; unmatched bases: 6. The CDR3 totals 17 residues.

This chain links TRBV29-1 with TRBJ2-1, with a weak D call TRBD2 (5 bases). The CDR3 covers 11 residues. Looked up from germline, CDR1 is SQVTM and CDR2 is ANQGSEA. V gave up 5 bases and J gave up 4 bases, with 6 bases separating them. The DNA of the CDR3 is TGCAGCGTTCGGGGTTACAATGAGCAGTTCTTC. Translating gives CSVRGYNEQFF.

The table lists this clonotype with a few counts. V and J are TRBV24-1 and TRBJ2-1, with D perhaps TRBD2 (5 bases). Trimming took 8 bases from V and 0 from J, leaving 10 bases between them. Per the germline V gene, CDR1 is KGHDR and CDR2 is SFDVKD. The CDR3 covers 14 residues. The chain's CDR3 is CATTGKDSYNEQFF. In DNA form, the CDR3 reads TGTGCCACCACGGGAAAGGACTCCTACAATGAGCAGTTCTTC.

This clonotype was found a few times. J is TRBJ2-7 and V is TRBV12-3 or TRBV12-4; D is possibly TRBD1 (7 bases). This CDR3 comprises 17 residues. V was pared by 3 bases and J by 3 bases, with 21 bases between. The CDR3 DNA is TGTGCCAGCAGTTTTTGGCTGGCAGGGGGAGGACGCTACGAGCAGTACTTC. It encodes CASSFWLAGGGRYEQYF.

V gene TRBV28 combines with J gene TRBJ2-7; D is undetermined. The V end was cut by 4 bases, the J end by 5 bases, with 9 bases between. The CDR3 is 12 residues long. CDR1 and CDR2 (germline): MDHEN, SYDVKM. In nucleotides, the CDR3 is TGTGCCAGCAGTTCCGTGTTAAACGAGCAGTACTTC. It codes for CASSSVLNEQYF.